This paragraph covers one T cell receptor (beta chain) sequence. The table lists this clonotype with a few counts. The clone's antigen remains unknown. No much larger clone is present one base from it, and per-base qualities are unavailable. Systemically healthy Caucasian individuals from Russia, roughly 40 in total and aged roughly 6 to 100 years, were included as donors. Around 9.9 milliliters of peripheral blood were collected from each donor into EDTA-treated Vacutainer tubes. PBMCs were isolated by Ficoll-Paque density-gradient centrifugation, with at least 6.5 million obtained per sample. Trizol reagent was used to extract total RNA from the PBMCs, yielding at least 6 micrograms per sample. The percentages of naive CD45RAhigh/CD27high T cells were determined by flow cytometry on a PBMC aliquot from every donor. The germline V gene supplies CDR1 SQVTM and CDR2 ANQGSEA. The junction shows trimming of 3 bases on V and 0 bases on J, plus 8 bases between the germline ends. The CDR3 starts with the cysteine, ends with the phenylalanine, and has 13 residues. Just the 39-base CDR3 DNA is kept, in frame starting at base 1.

The sample is drawn from a study of blood T cells in healthy people across ages (dated by TCRdb to 2015 to 2017). About the study as a whole: In model experiments, template switching captured about one uniquely barcoded TCR beta cDNA molecule for every two T cells. Using the same blood draw, the study looked at two additional independent replicas of 1 million unique cDNA reads for two donors, one aged 18 to 29 and the other aged 80 or older. Using deep sequencing normalized with unique cDNA molecular identifiers, the study measured how TCR beta repertoire diversity changes with age. Donors of different ages were randomly distributed across sequencing lanes to avoid experimental bias. The donors were divided into four age groups: young (average about 15 years), middle-aged (about 40), aged (approximately 62) and long-lived (82). Summary of the overall study and its limitations: Donor CMV infection status was unknown, potentially confounding age-related changes in expanded clonotypes. There was a strong correlation between observed TCR beta diversity and the percentage of naive T cells measured by flow cytometry. Since profiling was done on bulk unsorted PBMCs, naive and antigen-experienced compartments could not be conclusively compared. Compared with the aged group, more naive CD4+ T cells, fewer expanded clones and increased TCR diversity were shown by the long-lived group, suggesting age selection. Estimates of total diversity based on one million sequenced T cells were considered lower bounds and underestimates. As age increased, observed TCR beta diversity per million T cells dropped in a roughly linear way, and a significant reduction was already evident by age about 40.

Preparation of the library involved 5' RACE. A second PCR of roughly 7 to 11 cycles was performed with a sample-barcoded 5' primer and a J-beta primer mix. A template-switch 5' adaptor carrying 12 random nucleotides introduced a unique molecular identifier onto each TCR beta cDNA molecule. Each sample yielded at least 2.5 million CDR3-containing paired-end reads. First-strand cDNA was synthesized from all RNA with the Mint cDNA synthesis kit, primed by a TRBC-specific oligonucleotide. Following uracil-DNA glycosylase treatment, all cDNA underwent a first 18-cycle PCR with the universal primers M1SS and BC2_uni_R. The authors' pipeline ran thus. Normalization of each sample was performed by random selection of 1 million high-quality reads, each carrying a distinct molecular identifier. Instead of being binned into consensus sequences, reads with shared molecular identifiers were discarded. MiTCR, with a Q25 quality threshold and the strictest error-elimination algorithm, was used for CDR3 identification, clonotype clustering and error correction. A nonparametric unseen species model with Euler transformation was used to estimate a lower bound on total TCR beta diversity. Clones were called with MiXCR by TCRdb after fastp trimmed the public reads at Q25, and only in-frame beta chains were retained. Under each unique CDR3 protein, matching rows form one entry showing the most common genes and DNA. TCRdb's processing, not the authors', yielded these V and J calls. The sample records 1.5 million to 2 million distinct CDR3 sequences, roughly two fifths of which are singletons. The top ten clones comprise approximately 22% of the sample.

The source of this sequence is a human donor in good health. The chain links TRBV29-1 with TRBJ1-1, with the identity of the D gene unclear. Sequenced sample: blood. The sequence in DNA is TGCAGCGTTGATCGGTTACTGAACACTGAAGCTTTCTTT. Its protein reads: CSVDRLLNTEAFF. Reference TRBV29-1 and TRBJ1-1 genes cover what lies past the CDR3, so the full variable domain is SAVISQKPSRDICQRGTSLTIQCQVDSQVTMMFWYRQQPGQSLTLIATANQGSEATYESGFVIDKFPISRPNLTFSTLTVSNMSPEDSSIYLCSVDRLLNTEAFFGQGTRLTVV.